Reported below is one T cell receptor (beta chain). No antigen is known for it. This record comes from a study of cytomegalovirus exposure and HLA in healthy donors. Study summary: HLA-typed donors contributed some 85 million unique TCRs, which were held in an early data release. Findings and caveats of the study: The authors later found TCR association rates varying by HLA locus, with DRB1 most and HLA-C fewest. Accurate prediction of most subjects' HLA-A and HLA-B alleles from TCR beta sequences was reported.

PCR primers comprised 60 Vbeta and 13 Jbeta primers. Clones were read by immunoSEQ multiplex PCR, and TCRdb kept only the in-frame ones, dropping some. The sample includes 100,000 to 150,000 clones, about 68% of them seen just once. Germline values: CDR1 SGHAT, CDR2 FQNNGV. The length of the CDR3 is 13 residues. The trim removed 5 bases at V and 15 bases at J, leaving 11 bases unmatched. The chain carries TRBV11-2 and TRBJ2-4; TRBD2 matches at 9 bases. The sequenced sample was PBMCs. This TCR was recovered from a man aged 40-49 years in good health and CMV-seropositive. In nucleotides, the CDR3 is TGTGCCAGCAGCCCAGAGGCGGGAGGGGTAGGGTACTTC. Its translation is CASSPEAGGVGYF.